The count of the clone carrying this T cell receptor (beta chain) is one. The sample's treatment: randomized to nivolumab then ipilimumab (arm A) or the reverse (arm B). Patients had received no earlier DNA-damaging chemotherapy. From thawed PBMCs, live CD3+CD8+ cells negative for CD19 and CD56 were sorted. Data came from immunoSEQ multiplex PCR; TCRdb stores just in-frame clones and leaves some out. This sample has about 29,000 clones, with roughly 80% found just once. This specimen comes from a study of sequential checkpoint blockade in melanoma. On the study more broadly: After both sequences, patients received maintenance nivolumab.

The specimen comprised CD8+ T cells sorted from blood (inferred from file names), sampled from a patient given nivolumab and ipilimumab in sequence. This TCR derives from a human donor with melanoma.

This CDR3 is CSVERTEETQYF. As DNA, the CDR3 is TGCAGCGTTGAAAGGACAGAAGAGACCCAGTACTTC. This chain joins TRBV29-1 and TRBJ2-5; TRBD1 is a possible D gene (6 bases). This CDR3 is built from 12 residues. Trimming removed 2 bases at V and 3 bases at J, with 7 bases between. Germline lookup yields CDR1 SQVTM and CDR2 ANQGSEA.